This T cell receptor (beta chain) was retrieved from a study of response to subunit inactivated influenza vaccine. TCRdb re-analysed the RT-PCR reads in MiXCR, keeping a single row per CDR3 protein. The sample consists of 800,000 to 1,000,000 distinct CDR3 sequences, less than 25% of them appearing once. Comment on this clonotype: Its antigen is as yet unknown.

Study results and limitations: That few new T cells are recruited by each seasonal influenza vaccination was the authors' suggestion.

Deletions cut 2 bases from V and 4 bases from J, with 9 bases between. Germline CDR1 is SGHTA and CDR2 is FQGNSA. The CDR3 loop spans 14 amino acids. The chain carries TRBV7-2 and TRBJ1-5; D not certain. This receptor was taken from a man aged 50 to 59 who received an inactivated influenza vaccine. This sample comprised PBMCs from blood, obtained roughly 5 days after vaccination. CDR3 region: CASSLRVMNQPQHF. CDR3 sequence (DNA): TGTGCCAGCAGCTTACGGGTCATGAATCAGCCCCAGCATTTT.